The entry below describes one T cell receptor beta chain. A read error may account for a junction end that differs from germline. The table came from immunoSEQ multiplex PCR; TCRdb's copy has only in-frame clones and leaves some out. The top ten clones hold 0.36% of a sample with approximately 94,000 clones, less than 96% of them seen once. These data are taken from a study of technical replicates of blood from a handful of donors. Germline-derived CDR1 and CDR2 are SGDLS and YYNGEE. The CDR3 spans 13 residues. V and J are TRBV9 and TRBJ2-7, with 14 bases that match TRBD2. Sample: T cells isolated from PBMCs. The clonotype was recovered from a human donor in good health. The CDR3 sequence is CASSAGTSGSMDF. The CDR3 region has the DNA TGTGCCAGCAGCGCCGGGACTAGCGGGAGTATGGACTTC.